The source of this T cell receptor (beta chain) is a study of metastatic and nonmetastatic thyroid tumors (dated by TCRdb to the early 2020s). For context, the study as a whole: For patients with malignant and with benign thyroid disease, the researchers compared repertoires between peripheral blood samples and tumor or nodule tissue samples.

Library prep was done by PCR. The instrument was an Illumina HiSeq 4000. The TCR beta-chain CDR3 region of each patient was profiled by high-throughput sequencing. Per the original workflow: A classifier to discriminate distant-metastatic papillary thyroid cancer patients was built from CDR3 differences across clinicopathological groups. To measure repertoire diversity the researchers used the Shannon index, while the Morisita-Horn index served to gauge how similar the tumor and blood repertoires were. Through fastp at Q25 and MiXCR, TCRdb rebuilt clones from the public reads, retaining in-frame beta chains. Here the V and J calls rest on TCRdb's processing, not on the authors' analysis. In this sample the table shows about 21,000 clones, around 12% of which occur a single time. Of the sample, around a quarter is held by the ten largest clones. This clone showed up many times. Its antigen specificity is not known. Base quality data are lacking; no much larger clone is found one base away.

Trimming removed 4 bases from V and 3 bases from J; the gene matches leave 7 bases unexplained. Looking up the germline V gene yields CDR1 SGHRS and CDR2 YFSETQ. Including cysteine and phenylalanine, the CDR3 has 14 amino acids. Only the CDR3 portion is preserved as DNA: 42 bases, with reading frame beginning at the first base. What the authors observed across the whole study: In both blood and tumor samples, malignant tumors were reported to have significantly higher TCR beta diversity than benign nodules.

No treatment had been received by any patient before thyroid surgery. The study retrospectively analysed patient clinical samples collected from about 2012 to 2018 using T-cell receptor beta sequencing. The sequence links TRBV5-1 to TRBJ2-7, with 7 bases in between that match TRBD2. Sequenced: blood. The source of this sequence is a female donor with papillary thyroid cancer or a benign thyroid nodule (not recorded which). Some clones in this sample may be carry-over from other donors' samples. The nucleotide sequence is TGCGCCAGCAGCGCGGGGGAACATCTCTACGAGCAGTACTTC. Its translation is CASSAGEHLYEQYF.